This TCR beta chain appears in the sequencing data of a study of blood T cell repertoires in COVID-19. Germline CDR1 is LNHNV and CDR2 is YYDKDF (reference sequence). This CDR3 is 14 amino acids long. V was pared by 8 bases and J by 6 bases, with 4 bases of the junction left unmatched. Produced via immunoSEQ multiplex PCR; TCRdb's table is partial and in-frame only. The sample lists 220,000 or so clones, 65% to 85% occurring once. Participants, about 18 to 90 years old, spanned about 26 US areas. The chain employs TRBV15 and TRBJ2-2; 12 bases align to TRBD2. The TCR originated in a woman in her thirties or forties who had recovered from COVID-19. The sequenced sample consisted of PBMCs or T cells enriched from blood (not recorded which). As DNA, the CDR3 is TGTGCCACCCGGACTAGCGGGATCCCCGGGGAGCTGTTTTTT. Translated: CATRTSGIPGELFF.